This T cell receptor beta chain was captured by sequencing in a study of cytomegalovirus exposure and HLA in healthy donors. The study, taken as a whole, reports: An analysis done earlier found most TCR beta V segments productive about 87% or about 30% of the time. Many donors carried some public TCRs, although rarity characterized most TCR sequences. With high specificity and sensitivity, the classifier reportedly diagnosed cytomegalovirus status. Altogether, around 160 TCR beta chains were recorded as cytomegalovirus-associated.

On this clone itself: What it recognizes is unknown.

Use of 60 Vbeta and 13 Jbeta primers characterized the PCR. Using immunoSEQ multiplex PCR, the repertoire was profiled, and TCRdb retains in-frame clones only, with some absent. The sample comprises 200,000 or so clones, around four fifths of which are singletons, and 6.5% rests with the top ten. V lost 3 bases, J lost 5 bases, and 11 bases lay in between. CDR1 SEHNR and CDR2 FQNEAQ come from the germline V gene (reference sequence). This CDR3 spans 14 amino acids. This clonotype originated in a woman in her forties or fifties in good health and CMV-seropositive. This chain joins TRBV7-9 and TRBJ2-1, with TRBD2 as a possible D gene (6 bases). Material: PBMCs. The CDR3 loop reads CASSLGGGNNEQFF. DNA for the CDR3: TGTGCCAGCAGCTTGGGCGGAGGGAACAATGAGCAGTTCTTC.